The 15 T cell receptor beta chains in this list originate from one sample, sequenced in a study of CD8 T cells in Susac syndrome. An amount of RNA that ranged from roughly 0.45 to 1 ug was reverse transcribed with random hexamers. In TCRdb, the immunoSEQ multiplex PCR reads were re-called with MiXCR into one record per CDR3 protein. The sample lists 120,000 or so distinct CDR3 sequences, approximately 94% occurring once. Sequencing input: CD4+ T cells from PBMCs. These receptors all stem from a human donor with multiple sclerosis.

This clonotype was seen only once. V gene TRBV30 combines with J gene TRBJ1-2; 8 bases match TRBD1. The CDR3 extends over 14 amino acids. Germline V gives CDR1 GTSNPN, CDR2 SVGIG (reference sequence). With 6 bases clipped from V and 2 bases from J, the junction kept 8 bases outside the gene matches. DNA for the CDR3: TGTGCCTGCACGACAGGGGTCTTCAACTATGGCTACACCTTC. It is translated as CACTTGVFNYGYTF.

In nucleotides, the CDR3 is TGTGCCAGCTCACCAATCGCCCCCAGCGGGAGAGTTCAAGAGACCCAGTACTTC. Amino acids: CASSPIAPSGRVQETQYF. This chain connects TRBV18 to TRBJ2-5, with 8 bases matching TRBD2. From germline, CDR1 is KGHSH and CDR2 LQKENI. The CDR3 consists of 18 residues. J lost 2 bases, V lost 2 bases, and 13 bases had no gene match. Drawing the rest from reference TRBV18 and TRBJ2-5, the complete variable domain is NAGVMQNPRHLVRRRGQEARLRCSPMKGHSHVYWYRQLPEEGLKFMVYLQKENIIDESGMPKERFSAEFPKEGPSILRIQQVVRGDSAAYFCASSPIAPSGRVQETQYFGPGTRLLVL.

The chain carries TRBV7-2 and TRBJ1-5, with D possibly being TRBD1 (5 bases). Trimming removed 5 bases at V and 7 bases at J, with 12 bases between. The CDR3 contains 13 residues. The V gene's germline CDR1 is SGHTA and CDR2 FQGNSA. This CDR3 reads CASSPSEGQPQHF. CDR3 bases: TGTGCCAGCAGCCCGTCTGAGGGGCAGCCCCAGCATTTT.

The chain couples TRBV2 to TRBJ1-1; the D gene is possibly TRBD1 (5 bases). V lost 1 base to trimming and J lost 4 bases, with 16 bases between them. Germline CDR1 SNHLY, CDR2 FYNNEI. The CDR3 is made up of 16 amino acids. The CDR3 sequence: CASSEVGDYASTEAFF. CDR3 coding DNA: TGTGCCAGCAGTGAAGTGGGGGATTATGCGAGCACTGAAGCTTTCTTT.

The rearrangement links TRBV7-2 to TRBJ1-2, with TRBD1 identical over 8 bases. CDR1 and CDR2 from the germline V gene are SGHTA and FQGNSA. V gave up 1 base and J gave up 8 bases; unmatched junction bases: 6. The CDR3 is 14 amino acids. This chain's CDR3 is CASSLGPRGPGYTF. CDR3 sequence (DNA): TGTGCCAGCAGCTTAGGCCCCAGGGGGCCGGGCTACACCTTC.

The chain uses TRBV20-1 and TRBJ2-2; perhaps TRBD1 as D (6 bases). V dropped 2 bases and J dropped 0 bases, with 13 bases sitting between them. Germline-derived CDR1 and CDR2 are DFQATT and SNEGSKA (reference sequence). CDR3 size: 16 residues. This chain's CDR3 is CSARKLTGTNTGELFF. Written as DNA, the CDR3 is TGCAGTGCTAGAAAGTTAACAGGGACGAACACCGGGGAGCTGTTTTTT.

This rearrangement joins TRBV5-4 to TRBJ1-1, with D uncertain. Germline CDR1 reads SGHNT; CDR2 reads YYREEE (reference sequence). V was shortened by 7 bases and J by 0 bases, with 13 bases between the two germline ends. The CDR3 covers 14 residues. The CDR3 loop reads CASYPREVNTEAFF. Here the CDR3 DNA reads TGTGCCAGCTACCCAAGGGAGGTGAACACTGAAGCTTTCTTT. Together with reference TRBV5-4 and TRBJ1-1, the CDR3 gives the full variable domain: ETGVTQSPTHLIKTRGQQVTLRCSSQSGHNTVSWYQQALGQGPQFIFQYYREEENGRGNFPPRFSGLQFPNYSSELNVNALELDDSALYLCASYPREVNTEAFFGQGTRLTVV.

The genes are TRBV18 and TRBJ2-6; D may be TRBD1 (7 bases). Trimming pared 2 bases from V and 0 bases from J, leaving 14 bases between. Germline V lookup: CDR1 KGHSH, CDR2 LQKENI. This CDR3 spans 18 amino acids. CDR3 sequence: CASSPAGQPISGANVLTF. CDR3 coding DNA: TGTGCCAGCTCACCAGCGGGACAGCCGATCTCTGGGGCCAACGTCCTGACTTTC.

In DNA, the CDR3 is TGTGCCAGCAGCGTCAACACGGGACTCTCTGGAAACACCATATATTTT. Its translation is CASSVNTGLSGNTIYF. The genes are TRBV9 and TRBJ1-3, with D tentatively TRBD1 (5 bases). Germline V CDR1 and CDR2: SGDLS, YYNGEE. The V and J ends lost 2 bases and 0 bases respectively, with 12 bases between them. The CDR3 is 16 residues long.

The gene calls are TRBV5-4 and TRBJ2-5, with a tentative D call TRBD2 (6 bases). The CDR3 covers 16 residues. The germline V gene encodes CDR1 SGHNT and CDR2 YYREEE (reference sequence). With 0 bases removed from V and 0 bases from J, the gap between germline ends came to 12 bases. CDR3 residues: CASSLAGVGYQETQYF. DNA for the CDR3: TGTGCCAGCAGCTTGGCGGGAGTTGGGTACCAAGAGACCCAGTACTTC.

This clonotype was detected only once. The gene calls are TRBV24-1 and TRBJ1-2; D is unclear. Germline V gene sequence: CDR1 KGHDR, CDR2 SFDVKD. V lost 3 bases and J lost 7, with 5 bases in between. This CDR3 comprises 11 residues. CDR3 protein: CATSDGFGYTF. The CDR3, as DNA: TGTGCCACCAGTGATGGCTTTGGCTACACCTTC.

The gene calls are TRBV20-1 and TRBJ1-2; D might be TRBD1 (6 bases). The germline gives CDR1 DFQATT, CDR2 SNEGSKA (reference sequence). V lost 7 bases and J lost 6, with 27 bases in between. The CDR3 contains 16 residues. CDR3 loop: CSVPSPTGSTPNGYTF. CDR3 coding DNA: TGCAGTGTTCCGTCTCCCACAGGGTCGACCCCGAATGGCTACACCTTC.

The genes are TRBV30 and TRBJ1-3, with D hard to call. The CDR3 covers 13 residues. Trimming removed 4 bases from V and 0 bases from J, with 7 bases in between. The germline V gene encodes CDR1 GTSNPN and CDR2 SVGIG (reference sequence). The DNA for the CDR3 is TGTGCCTGGACGGTAGTCTCTGGAAACACCATATATTTT. Its protein product is CAWTVVSGNTIYF.

V is TRBV6-5 and J is TRBJ2-7; TRBD1 might be the D (6 bases). This CDR3 region has 13 residues. The V gene's germline CDR1 is MNHEY and CDR2 SVGAGI. V was trimmed by 8 bases and J by 2 bases, leaving 13 bases between them. The CDR3 region is CASQTGSPYEQYF. CDR3 nucleotides: TGTGCCAGCCAGACAGGATCCCCCTACGAGCAGTACTTC.

This clonotype is a singleton in its sample. The gene calls are TRBV12-3 or TRBV12-4 and TRBJ1-1; 7 nucleotides agree with TRBD1. J was trimmed by 11 bases and V by 6 bases; bases with no gene match: 12. This CDR3 has 13 residues. The CDR3 DNA reads as TGTGCCAGCAGAAGACAGGGTCGGACTGGGGCTTTCTTT. It translates to CASRRQGRTGAFF.